This record concerns one TCR beta chain sequence. This specimen comes from a study of CD8 T cells in Susac syndrome. A quantity of roughly 0.5 to 1 ug RNA underwent reverse transcription using random hexamers. MiXCR, applied by TCRdb to the immunoSEQ multiplex PCR reads, yields one record per CDR3 protein. This sample has under 200,000 distinct CDR3 sequences, with roughly nine tenths found just once. The sequence was collected from a human donor with Susac syndrome. The material sequenced was CD4+ T cells from PBMCs.

The CDR3 region has the DNA TGTGCCAGCACCCGGGACAGGGGCGGAACTGAAGCTTTCTTT. As protein: CASTRDRGGTEAFF. V is TRBV6-5 and J is TRBJ1-1; 10 nucleotides match TRBD1. CDR1 and CDR2 (germline): MNHEY, SVGAGI. This CDR3 contains 14 residues. The ends lost 7 bases at V and 5 bases at J; junction bases unmatched: 7.